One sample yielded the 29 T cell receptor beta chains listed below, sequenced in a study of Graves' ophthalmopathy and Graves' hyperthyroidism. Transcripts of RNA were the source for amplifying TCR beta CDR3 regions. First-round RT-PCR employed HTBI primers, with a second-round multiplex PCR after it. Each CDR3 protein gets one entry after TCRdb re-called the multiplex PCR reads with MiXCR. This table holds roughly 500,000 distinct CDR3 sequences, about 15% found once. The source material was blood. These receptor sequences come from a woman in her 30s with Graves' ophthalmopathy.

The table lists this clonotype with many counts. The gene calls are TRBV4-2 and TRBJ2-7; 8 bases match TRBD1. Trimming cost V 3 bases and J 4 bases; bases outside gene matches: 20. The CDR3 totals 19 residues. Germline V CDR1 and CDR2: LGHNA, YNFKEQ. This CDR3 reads CASSQDQGQGAIGWYEQYF. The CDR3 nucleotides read TGTGCCAGCAGCCAGGACCAAGGGCAGGGGGCGATAGGGTGGTACGAGCAGTACTTC.

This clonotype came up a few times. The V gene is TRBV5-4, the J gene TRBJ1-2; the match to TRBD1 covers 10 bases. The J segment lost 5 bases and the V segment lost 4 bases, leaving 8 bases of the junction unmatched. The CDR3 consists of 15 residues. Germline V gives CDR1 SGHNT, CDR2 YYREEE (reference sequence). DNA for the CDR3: TGTGCCAGCAGCCCGGGACAGGGGCGAGGGTATGGCTACACCTTC. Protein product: CASSPGQGRGYGYTF.

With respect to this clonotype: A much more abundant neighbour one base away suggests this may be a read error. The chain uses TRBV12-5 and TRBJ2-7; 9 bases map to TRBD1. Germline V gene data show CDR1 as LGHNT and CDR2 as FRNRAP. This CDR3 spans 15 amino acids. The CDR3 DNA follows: TGTGCTAGTGGTTTGGTACCGGACAGGGGAGGGGAGCAGTGCTTC. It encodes CASGLVPDRGGEQCF.

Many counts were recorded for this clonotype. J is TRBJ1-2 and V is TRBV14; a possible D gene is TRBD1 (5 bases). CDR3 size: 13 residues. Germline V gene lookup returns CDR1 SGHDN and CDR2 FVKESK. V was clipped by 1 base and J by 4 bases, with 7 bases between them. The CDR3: CASSQVQGYGYTF. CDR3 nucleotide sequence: TGTGCCAGCAGCCAAGTCCAGGGCTATGGCTACACCTTC.

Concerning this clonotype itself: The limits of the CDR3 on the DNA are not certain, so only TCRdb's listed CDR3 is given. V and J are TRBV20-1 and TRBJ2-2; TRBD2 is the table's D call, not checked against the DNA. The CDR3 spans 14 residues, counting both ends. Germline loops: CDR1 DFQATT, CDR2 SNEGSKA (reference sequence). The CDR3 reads CSAARSFGAGELFF.

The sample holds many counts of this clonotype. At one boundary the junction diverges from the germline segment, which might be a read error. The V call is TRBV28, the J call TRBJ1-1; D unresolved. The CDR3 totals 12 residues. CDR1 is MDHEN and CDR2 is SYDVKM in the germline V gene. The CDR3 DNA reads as TGTGCCAGCAGTTTAGAATATGAAACGTTCTCCTTT. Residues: CASSLEYETFSF.

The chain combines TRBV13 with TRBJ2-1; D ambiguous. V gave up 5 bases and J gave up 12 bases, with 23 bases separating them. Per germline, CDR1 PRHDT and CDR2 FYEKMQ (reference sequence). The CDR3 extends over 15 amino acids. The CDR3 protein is CASSAVLGPGRGQFF. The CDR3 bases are TGTGCCAGCAGCGCCGTTCTTGGGCCAGGCAGAGGGCAGTTCTTC. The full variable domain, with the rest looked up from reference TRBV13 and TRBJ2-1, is AAGVIQSPRHLIKEKRETATLKCYPIPRHDTVYWYQQGPGQDPQFLISFYEKMQSDKGSIPDRFSAQQFSDYHSELNMSSLELGDSALYFCASSAVLGPGRGQFFGPGTRLTVL.

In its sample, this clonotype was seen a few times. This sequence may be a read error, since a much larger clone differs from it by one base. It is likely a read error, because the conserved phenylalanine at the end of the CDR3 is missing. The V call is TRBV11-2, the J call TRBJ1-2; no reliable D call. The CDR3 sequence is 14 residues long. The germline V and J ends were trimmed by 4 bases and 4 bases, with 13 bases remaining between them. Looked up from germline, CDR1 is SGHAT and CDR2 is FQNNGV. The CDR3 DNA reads TGTGCCAGCAGCTCAGACCTCAGCTTCTATGGCTACACCTAC. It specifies CASSSDLSFYGYTY.

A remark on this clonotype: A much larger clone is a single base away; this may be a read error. DNA for the CDR3: TGTGCCAGCAGCTTGGACAGGGGGTTTGGCACTGAAGCTTGCTTT. Protein: CASSLDRGFGTEACF. The rearrangement joins TRBV5-6 to TRBJ1-1; 8 nucleotides line up with TRBD1. Germline V gene lookup returns CDR1 SGHDT and CDR2 YYEEEE. This CDR3 has 15 amino acids.

CDR3: CASSHTGIVMETQYF. The CDR3 nucleotides read TGTGCCAGCAGCCATACAGGCATCGTAATGGAGACCCAGTACTTC. The chain combines TRBV7-3 with TRBJ2-5; D possibly corresponds to TRBD1 (5 bases). Germline loops: CDR1 SGHTA, CDR2 FQGTGA. The V gene lost 5 bases and the J gene lost 5 bases, with 18 bases spanning the gap. The CDR3 runs 15 residues.

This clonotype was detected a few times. DNA for the CDR3: TGTGCCCGGGGGGGGAACACTGAAGCTTTCTTT. It encodes CARGGNTEAFF. V is TRBV30 and J is TRBJ1-1; a possible D gene is TRBD1 (5 bases). Deletions cut 8 bases from V and 1 base from J, with 8 bases between. Germline V gene lookup returns CDR1 GTSNPN and CDR2 SVGIG (reference sequence). The CDR3 extends over 11 amino acids.

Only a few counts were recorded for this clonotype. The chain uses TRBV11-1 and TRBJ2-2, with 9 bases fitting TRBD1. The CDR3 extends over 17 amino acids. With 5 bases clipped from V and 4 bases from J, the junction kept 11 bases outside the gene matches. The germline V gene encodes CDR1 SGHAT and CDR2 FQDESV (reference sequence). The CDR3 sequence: CASSPGSGQGATGELFF. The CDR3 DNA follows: TGTGCCAGCAGCCCGGGGTCGGGACAGGGCGCCACCGGGGAGCTGTTTTTT. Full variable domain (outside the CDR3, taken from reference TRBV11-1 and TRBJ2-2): EAEVAQSPRYKITEKSQAVAFWCDPISGHATLYWYRQILGQGPELLVQFQDESVVDDSQLPKDRFSAERLKGVDSTLKIQPAELGDSAMYLCASSPGSGQGATGELFFGEGSRLTVL.

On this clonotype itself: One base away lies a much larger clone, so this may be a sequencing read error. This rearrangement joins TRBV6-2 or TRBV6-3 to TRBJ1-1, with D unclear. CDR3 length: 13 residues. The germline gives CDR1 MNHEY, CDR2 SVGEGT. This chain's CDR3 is CASSYFRNTEDFF. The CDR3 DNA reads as TGTGCCAGCAGTTATTTTAGGAACACTGAAGATTTCTTT.

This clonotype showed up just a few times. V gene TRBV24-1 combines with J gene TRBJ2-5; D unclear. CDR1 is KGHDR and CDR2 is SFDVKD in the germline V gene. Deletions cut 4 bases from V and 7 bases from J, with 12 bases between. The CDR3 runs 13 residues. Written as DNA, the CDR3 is TGTGCCACCAGTGAGGGTCAACGGACGACCCAGTACTTC. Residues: CATSEGQRTTQYF.

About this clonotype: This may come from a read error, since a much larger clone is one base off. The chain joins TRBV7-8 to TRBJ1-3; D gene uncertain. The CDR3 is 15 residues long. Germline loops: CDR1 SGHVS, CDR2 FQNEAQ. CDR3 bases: TGTGCCAGCAGCTTGAGACGGGTCTCTGGAAACACCATATGTTTT. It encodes CASSLRRVSGNTICF.

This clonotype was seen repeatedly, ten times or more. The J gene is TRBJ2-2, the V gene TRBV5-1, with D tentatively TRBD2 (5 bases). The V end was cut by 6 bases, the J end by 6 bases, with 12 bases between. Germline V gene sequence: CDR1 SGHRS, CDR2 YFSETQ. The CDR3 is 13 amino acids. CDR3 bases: TGCGCCAGCAAACTAGATGACGCCGGGGAGCTGTTTTTT. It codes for CASKLDDAGELFF. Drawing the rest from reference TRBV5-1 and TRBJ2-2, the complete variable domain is KAGVTQTPRYLIKTRGQQVTLSCSPISGHRSVSWYQQTPGQGLQFLFEYFSETQRNKGNFPGRFSGRQFSNSRSEMNVSTLELGDSALYLCASKLDDAGELFFGEGSRLTVL.

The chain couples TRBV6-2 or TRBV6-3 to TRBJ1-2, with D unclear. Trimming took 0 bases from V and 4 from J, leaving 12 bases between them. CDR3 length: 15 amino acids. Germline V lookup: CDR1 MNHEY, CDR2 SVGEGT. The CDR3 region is CASSYSYDPFYGYTF. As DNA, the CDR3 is TGTGCCAGCAGTTACTCGTATGACCCTTTCTATGGCTACACCTTC.

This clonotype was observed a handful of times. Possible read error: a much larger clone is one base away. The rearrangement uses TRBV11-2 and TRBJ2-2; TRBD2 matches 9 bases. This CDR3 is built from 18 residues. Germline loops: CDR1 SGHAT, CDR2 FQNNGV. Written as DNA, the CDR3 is TGTGCCAGCAGCTTCGTAGCGGGGGCCCTAATTTACACCGGGGAGCTGTGTTTT. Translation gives CASSFVAGALIYTGELCF. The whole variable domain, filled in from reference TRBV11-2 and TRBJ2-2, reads EAGVAQSPRYKIIEKRQSVAFWCNPISGHATLYWYQQILGQGPKLLIQFQNNGVVDDSQLPKDRFSAERLKGVDSTLKIQPAKLEDSAVYLCASSFVAGALIYTGELCFGEGSRLTVL.

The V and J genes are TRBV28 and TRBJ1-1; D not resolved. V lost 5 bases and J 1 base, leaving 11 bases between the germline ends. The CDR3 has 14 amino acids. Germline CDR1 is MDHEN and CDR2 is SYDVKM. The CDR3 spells CASSPPGSNTEAFF. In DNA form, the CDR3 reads TGTGCCAGCAGTCCTCCCGGATCGAACACTGAAGCTTTCTTT.

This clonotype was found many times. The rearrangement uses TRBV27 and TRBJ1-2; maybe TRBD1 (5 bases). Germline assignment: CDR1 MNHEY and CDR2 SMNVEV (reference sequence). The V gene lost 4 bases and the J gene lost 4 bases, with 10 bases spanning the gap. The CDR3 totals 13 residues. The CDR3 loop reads CASSSRASYGYTF. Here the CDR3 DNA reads TGTGCCAGCAGTTCCAGGGCGAGCTATGGCTACACCTTC.

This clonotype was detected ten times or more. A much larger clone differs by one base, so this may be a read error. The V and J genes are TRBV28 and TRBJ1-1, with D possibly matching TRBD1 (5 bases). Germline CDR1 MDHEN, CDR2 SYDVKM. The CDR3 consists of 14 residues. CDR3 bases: TGTGCCAGCAGTCGAGGGACGGCGAACACTGAAGCTCTCTTT. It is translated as CASSRGTANTEALF.

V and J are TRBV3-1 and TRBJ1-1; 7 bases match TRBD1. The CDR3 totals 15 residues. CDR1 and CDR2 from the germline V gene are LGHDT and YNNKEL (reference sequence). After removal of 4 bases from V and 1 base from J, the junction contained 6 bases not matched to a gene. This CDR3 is CASSPSDRRNTEAFF. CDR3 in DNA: TGTGCCAGCAGCCCATCGGACAGGAGGAACACTGAAGCTTTCTTT.

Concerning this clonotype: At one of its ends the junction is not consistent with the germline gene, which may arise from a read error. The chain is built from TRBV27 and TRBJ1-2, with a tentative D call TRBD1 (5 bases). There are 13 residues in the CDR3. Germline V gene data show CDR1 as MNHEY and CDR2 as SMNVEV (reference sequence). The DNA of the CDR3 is TGTGCCTGCAGTTGGGGCAGGACGTATGGCTACACCTTC. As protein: CACSWGRTYGYTF.

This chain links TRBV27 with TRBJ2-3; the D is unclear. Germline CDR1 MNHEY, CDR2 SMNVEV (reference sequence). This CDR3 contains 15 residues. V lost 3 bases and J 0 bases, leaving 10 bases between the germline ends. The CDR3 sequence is CASSLTALSTDTQYF. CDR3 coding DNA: TGTGCCAGCAGTTTGACGGCCTTGAGCACAGATACGCAGTATTTT.

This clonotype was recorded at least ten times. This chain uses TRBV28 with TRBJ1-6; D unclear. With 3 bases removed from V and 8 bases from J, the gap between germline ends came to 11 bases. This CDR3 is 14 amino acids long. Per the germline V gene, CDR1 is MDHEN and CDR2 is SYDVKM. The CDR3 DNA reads TGTGCCAGCAGTTTCGGCGGTTTGGATTCACCCCTCCACTTT. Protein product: CASSFGGLDSPLHF.

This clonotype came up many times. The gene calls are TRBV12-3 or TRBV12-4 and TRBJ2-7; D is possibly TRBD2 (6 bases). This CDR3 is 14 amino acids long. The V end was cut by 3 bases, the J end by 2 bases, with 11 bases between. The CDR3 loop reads CASSFFSGAYEQYF. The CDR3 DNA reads TGTGCCAGCAGTTTTTTCTCGGGGGCCTACGAGCAGTACTTC.

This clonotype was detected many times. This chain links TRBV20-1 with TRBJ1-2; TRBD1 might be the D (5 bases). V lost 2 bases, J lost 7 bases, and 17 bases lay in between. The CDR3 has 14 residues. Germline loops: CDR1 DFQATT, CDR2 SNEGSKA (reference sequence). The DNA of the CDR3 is TGCAGTGCTAGACCGTTCGGGACGGGGGGTGGCTACACCTTC. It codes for CSARPFGTGGGYTF.

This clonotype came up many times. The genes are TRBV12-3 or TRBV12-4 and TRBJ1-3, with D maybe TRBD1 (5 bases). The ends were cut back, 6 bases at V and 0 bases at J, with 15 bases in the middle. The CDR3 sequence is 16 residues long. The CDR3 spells CASRPDSLISGNTIYF. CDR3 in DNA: TGTGCCAGCAGACCCGACAGTCTCATCTCTGGAAACACCATATATTTT.

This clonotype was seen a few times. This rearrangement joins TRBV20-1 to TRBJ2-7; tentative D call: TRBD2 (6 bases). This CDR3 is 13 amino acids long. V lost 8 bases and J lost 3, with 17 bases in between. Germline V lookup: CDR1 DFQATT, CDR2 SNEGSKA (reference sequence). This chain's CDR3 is CSTSREERYEQYF. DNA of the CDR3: TGCAGTACCTCTAGGGAGGAGCGCTACGAGCAGTACTTC.